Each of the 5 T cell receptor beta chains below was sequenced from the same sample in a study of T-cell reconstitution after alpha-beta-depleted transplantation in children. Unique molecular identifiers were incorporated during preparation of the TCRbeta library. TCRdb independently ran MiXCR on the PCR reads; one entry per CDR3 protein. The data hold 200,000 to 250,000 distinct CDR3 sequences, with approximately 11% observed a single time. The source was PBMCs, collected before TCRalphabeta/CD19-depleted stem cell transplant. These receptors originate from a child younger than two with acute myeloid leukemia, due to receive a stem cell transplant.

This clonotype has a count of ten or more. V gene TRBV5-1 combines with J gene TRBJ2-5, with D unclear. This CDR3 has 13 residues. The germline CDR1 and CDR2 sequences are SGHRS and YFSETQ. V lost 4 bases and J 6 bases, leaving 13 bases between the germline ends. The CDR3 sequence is CASSEANPKTQYF. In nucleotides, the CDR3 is TGCGCCAGCAGCGAGGCAAACCCCAAGACCCAGTACTTC.

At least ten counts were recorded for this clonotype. CDR3 residues: CASSWELRDTEAFF. CDR3 bases: TGTGCCAGCAGTTGGGAACTAAGGGACACTGAAGCTTTCTTT. The rearrangement uses TRBV12-3 or TRBV12-4 and TRBJ1-1; D call uncertain. V lost 4 bases and J lost 3, with 12 bases in between. This CDR3 contains 14 residues.

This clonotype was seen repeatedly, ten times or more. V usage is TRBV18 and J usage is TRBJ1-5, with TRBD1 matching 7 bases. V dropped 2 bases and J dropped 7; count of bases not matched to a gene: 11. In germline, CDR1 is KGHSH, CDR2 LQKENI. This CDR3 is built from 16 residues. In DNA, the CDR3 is TGTGCCAGCTCACCAATGGAACAGGGGAAGGGGCAGCCCCAGCATTTT. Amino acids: CASSPMEQGKGQPQHF.

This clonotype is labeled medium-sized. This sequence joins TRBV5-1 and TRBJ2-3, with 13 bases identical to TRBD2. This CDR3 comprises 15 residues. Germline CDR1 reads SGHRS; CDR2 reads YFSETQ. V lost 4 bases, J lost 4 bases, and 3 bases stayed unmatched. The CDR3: CASSPGLAGADTQYF. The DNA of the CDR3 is TGCGCCAGCAGCCCCGGACTAGCGGGAGCAGATACGCAGTATTTT.

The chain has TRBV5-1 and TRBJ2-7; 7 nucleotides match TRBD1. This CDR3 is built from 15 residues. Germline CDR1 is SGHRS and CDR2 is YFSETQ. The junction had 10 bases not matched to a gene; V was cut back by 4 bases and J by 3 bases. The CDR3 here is CASSPRGPPHYEQYF. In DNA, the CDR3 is TGCGCCAGCAGCCCAAGGGGGCCCCCCCACTACGAGCAGTACTTC.